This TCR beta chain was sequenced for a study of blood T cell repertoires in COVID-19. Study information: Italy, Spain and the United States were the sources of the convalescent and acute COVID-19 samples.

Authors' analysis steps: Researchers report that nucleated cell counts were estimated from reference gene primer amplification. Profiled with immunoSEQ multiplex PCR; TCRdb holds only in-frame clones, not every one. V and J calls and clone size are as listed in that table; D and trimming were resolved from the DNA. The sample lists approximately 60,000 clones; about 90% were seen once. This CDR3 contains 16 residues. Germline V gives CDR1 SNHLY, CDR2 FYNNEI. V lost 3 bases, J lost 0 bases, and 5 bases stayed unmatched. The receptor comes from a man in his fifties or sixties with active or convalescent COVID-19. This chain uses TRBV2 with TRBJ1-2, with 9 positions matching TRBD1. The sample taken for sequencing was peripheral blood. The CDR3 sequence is CASSDSGQGTNYGYTF. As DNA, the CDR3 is TGTGCCAGCAGTGATTCTGGACAGGGGACTAACTATGGCTACACCTTC.